Below, 25 T cell receptor beta chains from the same sample are listed, as sequenced in a study of beta chain features in type 1 diabetes. The study, taken as a whole, reports: Type 1 diabetes patients had moderately but significantly shorter TCRB CDR3s in all four CD4+ subsets.

Sequencing targeted expressed TCRB transcripts, as all isolated RNA had been reverse transcribed. Generated by immunoSEQ multiplex PCR, the TCRdb table keeps only in-frame clones and is missing some. The sample shows more than 300,000 clones, 10% to 15% of them seen only once. Their antigen targets remain unknown. The sample was naive CD4+ T cells from blood. These TCRs come from a woman aged 18-29 years with type 1 diabetes.

This clone was recorded a few times. The chain is built from TRBV5-1 and TRBJ2-1, with D possibly being TRBD2 (5 bases). The CDR3 has 15 residues. CDR1 and CDR2 (germline): SGHRS, YFSETQ. V was trimmed by 5 bases and J by 4 bases, leaving 16 bases between them. CDR3 residues: CASRLGVGKYNEQFF. CDR3 DNA: TGCGCCAGCAGGCTCGGGGTGGGGAAGTACAATGAGCAGTTCTTC.

This clone was counted a few times. The rearrangement joins TRBV4-3 to TRBJ1-1; TRBD1 might be the D (5 bases). The CDR3 runs 15 residues. Trimming shortened V by 2 bases and J by 1 base, and 11 bases separated the two germline ends. CDR1 and CDR2 (germline): LGHNA, YSLEER. CDR3 sequence (DNA): TGCGCCAGCAGCCAACCGGGCAGGGCGAACACTGAAGCTTTCTTT. Translated: CASSQPGRANTEAFF.

The chain recombines TRBV7-3 with TRBJ2-4, with D perhaps matching TRBD1 (6 bases). Trimming removed 2 bases at V and 0 bases at J, with 8 bases between. The CDR3 is 15 residues long. CDR1 and CDR2 from the germline V gene are SGHTA and FQGTGA. The CDR3 is CASSLATGAKNIQYF. CDR3 DNA sequence: TGTGCCAGCAGCTTAGCGACAGGAGCCAAAAACATTCAGTACTTC. The whole variable domain, remainder taken from reference TRBV7-3 and TRBJ2-4, is GAGVSQTPSNKVTEKGKYVELRCDPISGHTALYWYRQSLGQGPEFLIYFQGTGAADDSGLPNDRFFAVRPEGSVSTLKIQRTERGDSAVYLCASSLATGAKNIQYFGAGTRLSVL.

The sample holds a few counts of this clone. The chain joins TRBV5-1 to TRBJ2-2, with 10 bases that match TRBD1. Trimming cost V 4 bases and J 3 bases; bases outside gene matches: 15. Germline V lookup: CDR1 SGHRS, CDR2 YFSETQ. The CDR3 runs 19 residues. The DNA for the CDR3 is TGCGCCAGCAGCCCCCTCGGGACAGGGGCGTTGTCGGACACCGGGGAGCTGTTTTTT. Its translation: CASSPLGTGALSDTGELFF. Combining the CDR3 with reference TRBV5-1 and TRBJ2-2 gives the whole variable domain KAGVTQTPRYLIKTRGQQVTLSCSPISGHRSVSWYQQTPGQGLQFLFEYFSETQRNKGNFPGRFSGRQFSNSRSEMNVSTLELGDSALYLCASSPLGTGALSDTGELFFGEGSRLTVL.

In this sample, this clone turned up a few times. The chain couples TRBV7-9 to TRBJ2-6; possible D gene TRBD1, 5 bases. V lost 5 bases and J 11 bases, leaving 16 bases between the germline ends. The CDR3 sequence is 14 residues long. In germline, CDR1 is SEHNR, CDR2 FQNEAQ (reference sequence). The CDR3 DNA reads TGTGCCAGCAGCCCGATCGGTGGGGCGCACGTCCTGACTTTC. Its protein product is CASSPIGGAHVLTF.

V gene TRBV4-2 combines with J gene TRBJ2-3, with a possible D match to TRBD2 (6 bases). The germline V gene encodes CDR1 LGHNA and CDR2 YNFKEQ. This CDR3 region has 17 residues. The V end lost 3 bases, the J end lost 5 bases, and 21 bases lay between the germline ends. The CDR3 region has the DNA TGTGCCAGCAGCCAGAAATCCGGGACTTCGCGCCGAGATACGCAGTATTTT. Its translation: CASSQKSGTSRRDTQYF.

The rearrangement joins TRBV9 to TRBJ2-1, with 7 bases identical to TRBD2. With V trimmed by 3 bases and J by 4 bases, 10 bases remained unmatched. The CDR3 sequence is 16 residues long. Germline CDR1 and CDR2: SGDLS and YYNGEE. The CDR3 bases are TGTGCCAGCAGCGCCGGACTAGAACTATCGTACAATGAGCAGTTCTTC. Translating gives CASSAGLELSYNEQFF.

The chain links TRBV7-2 to TRBJ2-7, with 8 bases matching TRBD2. V trimming: 4 bases; J trimming: 6 bases; junction bases outside the gene matches: 8. The germline gives CDR1 SGHTA, CDR2 FQGNSA. The CDR3 covers 14 residues. In nucleotides, the CDR3 is TGTGCCAGCAGCTACAGAGCGGGAGAACCCGAGCAGTACTTC. This encodes CASSYRAGEPEQYF.

The rearrangement joins TRBV28 to TRBJ1-5; D remains ambiguous. The CDR3 covers 12 residues. Trimming stripped 6 bases from V and 5 bases from J, with 8 bases between. From germline, CDR1 is MDHEN and CDR2 SYDVKM. The CDR3 DNA follows: TGTGCCAGCAGAGCTCACCATCAGCCCCAGCATTTT. Translated: CASRAHHQPQHF.

A few counts support this clone. The chain is built from TRBV11-2 and TRBJ2-2; possibly TRBD2 for D (6 bases). This CDR3 has 15 amino acids. CDR1 is SGHAT and CDR2 is FQNNGV in the germline V gene. V dropped 5 bases and J dropped 4 bases, with 14 bases sitting between them. Written as DNA, the CDR3 is TGTGCCAGCAGCCTCGGGCTAGCGTCCACCGGGGAGCTGTTTTTT. Encoded protein: CASSLGLASTGELFF.

This clone appeared a few times. The rearrangement uses TRBV5-1 and TRBJ2-5; TRBD1 aligns across 8 bases. CDR3 length equals 15 residues. Losses at the gene ends were 1 base for V and 4 bases for J; bases not matched to a gene: 6. Germline CDR1 reads SGHRS; CDR2 reads YFSETQ. This chain's CDR3 is CASSLNQGARETQYF. DNA of the CDR3: TGCGCCAGCAGCTTGAACCAGGGGGCTCGAGAGACCCAGTACTTC.

This rearrangement joins TRBV6-5 to TRBJ1-2; TRBD1 might be the D (5 bases). Germline V gene sequence: CDR1 MNHEY, CDR2 SVGAGI. Trimming took 6 bases from V and 7 from J, leaving 15 bases between them. CDR3 size: 13 residues. Here the CDR3 reads CASSPTGVRGYTF. Written as DNA, the CDR3 is TGTGCCAGCAGCCCCACGGGGGTACGTGGCTACACCTTC.

To note about this clone: At one boundary the junction diverges from the germline segment, which might be a read error. This chain joins TRBV7-9 and TRBJ1-2, with 7 bases matching TRBD1. Germline CDR1 is SEHNR and CDR2 is FQNEAQ (reference sequence). This CDR3 has 13 residues. CDR3 nucleotide sequence: TGTGCCAGCAGCCTAGACAGGGATGGTTTAAATGGATTC. Translating gives CASSLDRDGLNGF. Complete variable domain (other parts from reference TRBV7-9 and TRBJ1-2): DTGVSQNPRHKITKRGQNVTFRCDPISEHNRLYWYRQTLGQGPEFLTYFQNEAQLEKSRLLSDRFSAERPKGSFSTLEIQRTEQGDSAMYLCASSLDRDGLNGFGSGTRLTVV.

This chain uses TRBV28 with TRBJ1-2; TRBD1 is a possible D gene (6 bases). V lost 6 bases and J lost 3, with 11 bases in between. The CDR3 extends over 13 amino acids. CDR1 is MDHEN and CDR2 is SYDVKM in the germline V gene. The CDR3 loop is CASSPAGDYGYTF. The CDR3 coding sequence is TGTGCCAGCAGCCCGGCAGGGGACTATGGCTACACCTTC.

This chain uses TRBV5-6 with TRBJ2-4, with D maybe TRBD1 (5 bases). Germline CDR1 SGHDT, CDR2 YYEEEE. V gave up 0 bases and J gave up 15 bases, with 13 bases separating them. The CDR3 has 12 residues. The CDR3 here is CASSLAAGYWYF. CDR3 sequence (DNA): TGTGCCAGCAGCTTGGCTGCAGGGTATTGGTACTTC.

The rearrangement uses TRBV4-1 and TRBJ1-1, with no clear D. This CDR3 is 14 amino acids long. Trimming removed 3 bases at V and 1 base at J, with 9 bases between. Germline CDR1 MGHRA, CDR2 YSYEKL. The CDR3 reads CASSHQLKNTEAFF. CDR3 nucleotide sequence: TGCGCCAGCAGCCACCAACTCAAGAACACTGAAGCTTTCTTT.

This clone was found a few times. The rearrangement joins TRBV18 to TRBJ2-7; 7 nucleotides match TRBD2. This CDR3 comprises 12 residues. Germline CDR1 is KGHSH and CDR2 is LQKENI. V gave up 3 bases and J gave up 7 bases; unmatched junction bases: 3. The CDR3 protein is CASSPPAGEQYF. The CDR3 DNA is TGTGCCAGCTCACCCCCAGCGGGGGAGCAGTACTTC.

This clone was detected a few times. This chain links TRBV7-3 with TRBJ2-1; D gene unclear. From germline, CDR1 is SGHTA and CDR2 FQGTGA. The V and J ends lost 3 bases and 0 bases respectively, with 6 bases between them. This CDR3 has 14 amino acids. The CDR3 bases are TGTGCCAGCAGCTTTGATAGCTCCTACAATGAGCAGTTCTTC. It is translated as CASSFDSSYNEQFF.

This chain joins TRBV5-1 and TRBJ1-4; 7 positions match TRBD1. Germline CDR1 reads SGHRS; CDR2 reads YFSETQ. Unmatched junction bases numbered 5, after V lost 4 bases and J lost 5 bases. This CDR3 contains 14 residues. CDR3 DNA: TGCGCCAGCAGCGGCAGGGGGAGCAATGAAAAACTGTTTTTT. It is translated as CASSGRGSNEKLFF.

The rearrangement joins TRBV2 to TRBJ1-1; 8 nucleotides match TRBD1. Germline V gene lookup returns CDR1 SNHLY and CDR2 FYNNEI. J gave up 4 bases and V 6 bases, and 4 bases lay outside the gene matches. The CDR3 covers 13 residues. The CDR3 region is CASSAQGGTEAFF. The CDR3 region has the DNA TGTGCCAGCAGCGCACAGGGGGGCACTGAAGCTTTCTTT.

DNA of the CDR3: TGTGCCAGCAGTTTATCCAGGGGGCTCATCGGCGAGCAGTACTTC. Protein sequence: CASSLSRGLIGEQYF. V gene TRBV28 combines with J gene TRBJ2-7, with TRBD1 matching 8 bases. Germline V gene data show CDR1 as MDHEN and CDR2 as SYDVKM. V shed 1 base and J 6 bases; nucleotides not matched to a gene: 8. There are 15 residues in the CDR3.

This clone has a handful of counts. This sequence joins TRBV28 and TRBJ2-3; TRBD1 matches at 9 bases. CDR3 length: 19 amino acids. Germline V gene sequence: CDR1 MDHEN, CDR2 SYDVKM. V lost 2 bases to trimming and J lost 6 bases; unmatched junction nucleotides: 18. The CDR3 protein is CASSLMWSGTGSSRDTQYF. DNA for the CDR3: TGTGCCAGCAGTTTAATGTGGTCCGGGACAGGGAGCAGTAGGGATACGCAGTATTTT.

This clone was seen more than once but under ten times. The chain is built from TRBV7-2 and TRBJ1-4, with a possible D match to TRBD1 (5 bases). The germline V gene encodes CDR1 SGHTA and CDR2 FQGNSA. V lost 1 base, J lost 10 bases, and 16 bases lay in between. The length of the CDR3 is 15 residues. The CDR3 here is CASSLDWAKGRKLFF. CDR3 nucleotide sequence: TGTGCCAGCAGCTTAGACTGGGCAAAGGGGCGAAAACTGTTTTTT.

The chain has TRBV5-8 and TRBJ2-7, with 14 bases that match TRBD2. Germline V gene data show CDR1 as SGHTS and CDR2 as YDEGEE. The V gene end was trimmed by 2 bases and the J gene end by 4 bases; junction bases not matched to a gene: 5. The CDR3 has 16 amino acids. CDR3 in amino acids: CASSFATSGRVYEQYF. The DNA of the CDR3 is TGTGCCAGCAGCTTCGCGACTAGCGGGAGGGTATACGAGCAGTACTTC.

The V gene is TRBV5-1, the J gene TRBJ2-6; 9 bases align to TRBD1. Germline CDR1 SGHRS, CDR2 YFSETQ. Trimming removed 0 bases from V and 1 base from J; junction bases left unmatched: 14. The CDR3 totals 21 residues. The CDR3 bases are TGCGCCAGCAGCTTGGGGCTGACCGGGACAGGGATAACATCTGGGGCCAACGTCCTGACTTTC. This translates into CASSLGLTGTGITSGANVLTF.